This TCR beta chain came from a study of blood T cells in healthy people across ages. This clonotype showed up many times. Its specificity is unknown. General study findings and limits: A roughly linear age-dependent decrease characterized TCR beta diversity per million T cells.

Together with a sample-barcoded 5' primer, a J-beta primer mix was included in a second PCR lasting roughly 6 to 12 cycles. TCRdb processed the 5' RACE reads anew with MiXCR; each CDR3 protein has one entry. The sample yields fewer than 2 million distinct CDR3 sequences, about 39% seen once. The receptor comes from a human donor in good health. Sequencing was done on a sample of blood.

The CDR3 spells CASSYGQGNQPQHF. CDR3 nucleotides: TGTGCCAGCAGTTACGGGCAGGGGAATCAGCCCCAGCATTTT. The chain joins TRBV6-6 to TRBJ1-5, with a weak D call TRBD1 (6 bases). Trimming removed 2 bases from V and 4 bases from J, with 9 bases in between. Germline CDR1 MNHNY, CDR2 SVGAGI (reference sequence). The CDR3 contains 14 residues.